The rows below give T cell receptor beta chains drawn from one sample of a study of OX40 agonist ivuxolimab in advanced cancers. The data were produced by immunoSEQ multiplex PCR, yet TCRdb's version contains in-frame clones alone and is incomplete. The repertoire holds about 110,000 clones, around nine tenths seen once, with approximately 0.52% in the top ten. The material sequenced was CD4+ or CD8+ T cells sorted from blood, taken in a trial of the OX40 agonist ivuxolimab. These receptors were obtained from an adult with an advanced solid tumor such as melanoma, head and neck, liver or kidney cancer. Each CDR3 is given with its conserved first and last residue. Each record gives: J gene, V gene, D gene, clone size, CDR3 DNA, CDR3 protein. D genes are given only for firm matches. The size entry is marked missing in some rows and otherwise reads once, few, many or a size class.

J: TRBJ2-1; V: TRBV7-2; D: .; size: .; DNA: TGTGCCAGCAGCCTCAGGGGGGGGATTTTCGATGAGCAGTTCTTC; CDR3: CASSLRGGIFDEQFF
J: TRBJ1-2; V: TRBV6-1; D: .; size: .; DNA: TGTGCCAGCAGTGTACCGAGTACCTATGGCTACACCTTC; CDR3: CASSVPSTYGYTF
J: TRBJ2-5; V: TRBV5-4; D: .; size: .; DNA: TGTGCCAGCAGCTTGGCCCTAGGGGGTAACGGGGAGACCCAGTACTTC; CDR3: CASSLALGGNGETQYF
J: TRBJ2-5; V: TRBV18; D: .; size: .; DNA: TGTGCCAGCTCACCAATGTTTCAAGAGACCCAGTACTTC; CDR3: CASSPMFQETQYF
J: TRBJ1-1; V: TRBV6-5; D: TRBD1; size: .; DNA: TGTGCCAGCAGCGACCTTCGACAGGGTGACACTGAAGCTTTCTTT; CDR3: CASSDLRQGDTEAFF
J: TRBJ2-5; V: TRBV5-8; D: TRBD1; size: .; DNA: TGTGCCAGCAGCTCCCTTGGGGCAGGGGGCGAGAAGACCCAGTACTTC; CDR3: CASSSLGAGGEKTQYF
J: TRBJ1-2; V: TRBV6-4; D: .; size: .; DNA: TGTGCCAGCAGTGAGTACGAGACAGCATCTCGGGGCTACACCTTC; CDR3: CASSEYETASRGYTF
J: TRBJ1-1; V: TRBV27; D: TRBD1; size: .; DNA: TGTGCCAGCAGTTTAGACAGGGGGAACACTGAAGCTTTCTTT; CDR3: CASSLDRGNTEAFF
J: TRBJ2-1; V: TRBV30; D: .; size: .; DNA: TGTGCCTGGAGTGTAGGGGGGCGGAGGGAGCAGTTCTTC; CDR3: CAWSVGGRREQFF
J: TRBJ1-1; V: TRBV5-5; D: .; size: .; DNA: TGTGCCAGCAGCTTAACAACGGGACTCACATCTGCAGCTTTCTTT; CDR3: CASSLTTGLTSAAFF
J: TRBJ1-3; V: TRBV9; D: .; size: .; DNA: TGTGCCAGCAGCGCAGGGGCGGCTGACACCATATATTTT; CDR3: CASSAGAADTIYF
J: TRBJ1-5; V: TRBV5-1; D: .; size: .; DNA: TGCGCCAGCAGCTCGGGAGATAATCAGCCCCAGCATTTT; CDR3: CASSSGDNQPQHF
J: TRBJ1-1; V: TRBV6-5; D: .; size: .; DNA: TGTGCCAGCAGTTACTCGGGCGACAAAGCTTTCTTT; CDR3: CASSYSGDKAFF
J: TRBJ1-2; V: TRBV5-4; D: TRBD1; size: .; DNA: TGTGCCAGCAGCCCTACAGGGGGCAACTATGGCTACACCTTC; CDR3: CASSPTGGNYGYTF
J: TRBJ1-5; V: TRBV5-6; D: .; size: .; DNA: TGTGCCAGCAGCTTGGCCACGTTGAATCAGCCCCAGCATTTT; CDR3: CASSLATLNQPQHF
J: TRBJ2-2; V: TRBV5-7; D: .; size: .; DNA: TGTGCCATACGACTAAAGGGGAACACCGGGGAGCTGTTTTTT; CDR3: CAIRLKGNTGELFF
J: TRBJ2-1; V: TRBV4-3; D: TRBD2; size: .; DNA: TGCGCCAGCAGCCAGCTAGCGGGGGGGTACAATGAGCAGTTCTTC; CDR3: CASSQLAGGYNEQFF
J: TRBJ2-1; V: TRBV6-5; D: .; size: once; DNA: TGTGCCAGCAGTTACGCAGGATCCTACAATGAGCAGTTCTTC; CDR3: CASSYAGSYNEQFF
J: TRBJ2-2; V: TRBV7-9; D: .; size: .; DNA: TGTGCCAGCAGCTTCTGGAACACCGGGGAGCTGTTTTTT; CDR3: CASSFWNTGELFF
J: TRBJ1-1; V: TRBV9; D: TRBD1; size: .; DNA: TGTGCCAGCAGCGTGCTGGGACAGGGCCGTAGTGAAGCTTTCTTT; CDR3: CASSVLGQGRSEAFF
J: TRBJ1-5; V: TRBV9; D: TRBD1; size: .; DNA: TGTGCCAGCATACAGGGGCGTCACAATCAGCCCCAGCATTTT; CDR3: CASIQGRHNQPQHF
J: TRBJ2-7; V: TRBV7-2; D: TRBD1; size: .; DNA: TGTGCCAGCAGCCCCGACAGGGGTACGTACGAGCAGTACTTC; CDR3: CASSPDRGTYEQYF
J: TRBJ1-1; V: TRBV19; D: .; size: .; DNA: TGTGCCAGTAAAACCGGGGCGAACACTGAAGCTTTCTTT; CDR3: CASKTGANTEAFF
J: TRBJ2-5; V: TRBV7-9; D: .; size: .; DNA: TGTGCCAGCACGGAATCAGGGGAGACCCAGTACTTC; CDR3: CASTESGETQYF
J: TRBJ2-7; V: TRBV28; D: .; size: .; DNA: TGTGCCAGCAGTTCTACGTACGAGCAGTACTTC; CDR3: CASSSTYEQYF
J: TRBJ2-1; V: TRBV6-6; D: .; size: .; DNA: TGTGCCAGCAGTTACGGGCTTCGGGAGCAGTTCTTC; CDR3: CASSYGLREQFF
J: TRBJ1-6; V: TRBV30; D: .; size: .; DNA: TGTGCCTGGAGGGGGCGAAGCCAAGACCGTAATTCACCCCTCCACTTT; CDR3: CAWRGRSQDRNSPLHF
J: TRBJ2-5; V: TRBV7-6; D: TRBD1; size: once; DNA: TGTGCCAGCAGCCCAGGACAGGGAATAGGAGAGACCCAGTACTTC; CDR3: CASSPGQGIGETQYF
J: TRBJ1-5; V: TRBV7-8; D: .; size: .; DNA: TGTGCCAGCAGCTTCGGCGCGGGGCGAGGTACCCAGCATTTT; CDR3: CASSFGAGRGTQHF
J: TRBJ2-5; V: TRBV15; D: TRBD1; size: .; DNA: TGTGCCACCAGCAGAGGAGGGACAGAGGGAGAGACCCAGTACTTC; CDR3: CATSRGGTEGETQYF
J: TRBJ1-5; V: TRBV6-1; D: TRBD1; size: .; DNA: TGTGCCAGCAGTGAAAGTGACAGGGTTCGCAATCAGCCCCAGCATTTT; CDR3: CASSESDRVRNQPQHF
J: TRBJ1-5; V: TRBV19; D: .; size: .; DNA: TGTGCCAGTAGCAATCTAGGAGGCAATCAGCCCCAGCATTTT; CDR3: CASSNLGGNQPQHF
J: TRBJ2-5; V: TRBV7-2; D: .; size: .; DNA: TGTGCCAGCACCGGCGCCCAAGAGACCCAGTACTTC; CDR3: CASTGAQETQYF
J: TRBJ2-3; V: TRBV6-6; D: .; size: once; DNA: TGTGCCAGCAGTTACTTTATATCCTCTAGCACAGATACGCAGTATTTT; CDR3: CASSYFISSSTDTQYF
J: TRBJ2-2; V: TRBV5-4; D: TRBD1; size: .; DNA: TGTGCCAGCAGGGTGACAGGGAAGAACACCGGGGAGCTGTTTTTT; CDR3: CASRVTGKNTGELFF
J: TRBJ2-7; V: TRBV7-2; D: .; size: .; DNA: TGTGCCAGCAGCTTAAACCCAGGGCGTAACGAGCAGTACTTC; CDR3: CASSLNPGRNEQYF
J: TRBJ2-3; V: TRBV27; D: TRBD2; size: .; DNA: TGTGCCAGCAGTTTATCTTGGACTAGCGGGACCCGACCCACAGATACGCAGTATTTT; CDR3: CASSLSWTSGTRPTDTQYF
J: TRBJ2-7; V: TRBV19; D: .; size: .; DNA: TGTGCCAGTAGCCGCCTAGGGGGATCCGACGAGCAGTACTTC; CDR3: CASSRLGGSDEQYF
J: TRBJ1-1; V: TRBV6-5; D: TRBD1; size: .; DNA: TGTGCCAGCAGGGGGGACAGGCCGCGGGGCACTGAAGCTTTCTTT; CDR3: CASRGDRPRGTEAFF
J: TRBJ1-1; V: TRBV19; D: .; size: .; DNA: TGTGCCAGTAGCTTAGGCCTTACAGGAGGGGTGACTGAAGCTTTCTTT; CDR3: CASSLGLTGGVTEAFF